This TCR beta chain appears in the sequencing data of a study of T cell responses to AZD1222 COVID-19 vaccine. Libraries were prepared by immunoSEQ multiplex PCR; TCRdb keeps only in-frame clonotypes and omits some of them. The sample lists 200,000 or so clones; approximately 93% were seen once. Overall study results and limits: In all cases, repertoires were sampled only after the peak T cell response.

For this clone: Its specificity is not known.

Sequencing was performed on peripheral blood, taken 28 days after the second AZD1222 dose. This TCR derives from an adult who received the AZD1222 COVID-19 vaccine.

CDR3 DNA sequence: TGTGCCAGCAGCTTAGCACGGGGACCGGGACAGCCCCAGCATTTT. As protein: CASSLARGPGQPQHF. The chain joins TRBV7-2 to TRBJ1-5, with D perhaps matching TRBD1 (5 bases). CDR1 is SGHTA and CDR2 is FQGNSA in the germline V gene. The CDR3 totals 15 residues. V shed 0 bases and J shed 7 bases, with 13 bases lying between them.